The clone carrying this T cell receptor (beta chain) was detected ten times or more. Its antigen is undetermined. The data were taken from a study of T cells in Graves' hyperthyroidism and ophthalmopathy. Regarding the study as a whole: Ophthalmopathy, which appeared later, was predicted by the model a median approximately six months before onset. Among clonotypes expanded in thyroid above 0.001, most were also found in blood. A 13 V-J signature model discriminated ophthalmopathy versus stable hyperthyroidism.

Authors of the study amplified TCR beta CDR3 regions from RNA transcripts. HTBI primers were the set used in a first-round RT-PCR of the TCR CDR3. TCRdb analysed the multiplex PCR reads with MiXCR anew, one entry per CDR3 protein. The profile shows about 640,000 distinct CDR3 sequences, around 20% of them singletons. This CDR3 spans 15 amino acids. Germline CDR1 reads SGHAT; CDR2 reads FQNNGV. V dropped 3 bases and J dropped 5; count of bases not matched to a gene: 8. Sequencing was performed on blood. This sequence joins TRBV11-2 and TRBJ2-5; TRBD1 matches 8 bases. The receptor was isolated from a young man with Graves' ophthalmopathy. The chain's CDR3 is CASSLWTGLWETQYF. The CDR3 DNA follows: TGTGCCAGCAGCTTGTGGACAGGGTTATGGGAGACCCAGTACTTC.